This T cell receptor (beta chain) was sequenced for a study of shared clonotypes between healthy human individuals. Whole-study findings and limits: Roughly 4.6% of naive CD4 clonotypes were common to a few donors.

CDR1 and CDR2 (germline): SGHVS, FQNEAQ. This CDR3 has 16 residues. The ends were cut back, 5 bases at V and 5 bases at J, with 18 bases in the middle. On this clone: The target antigen is unknown.

The sorted-subset replicate PCRs were given around 0.2 ug DNA, which is about 29,000 T cell genomes. Original data processing: ImmunoSEQ gave junction-only sequences without quality scores, so filtering differed. Some clones are missing from TCRdb's copy, which holds only in-frame ones; the method was immunoSEQ multiplex PCR. The DNA gave D and trimming, while V, J and clone size come from that table. The table has fewer than 2.5 million clones, over 85% seen once; the top ten hold approximately 0.37%. V and J are TRBV7-8 and TRBJ2-2; possible D gene TRBD1, 5 bases. The specimen sequenced was naive CD4+ T cells from PBMCs. The subset is: CD45RA+ positively selected. The receptor was isolated from a man between 18 and 35 years old in good health. Some clones in this sample may be carry-over from other donors' samples. The DNA of the CDR3 is TGTGCCAGCAGCCCGGACCGGGCTAGGGGAACCGGGGAGCTGTTTTTT. This encodes CASSPDRARGTGELFF.